These 10 T cell receptor beta chains originate from one sample sequenced in a study of blood T cell repertoires in COVID-19. Sequenced by immunoSEQ multiplex PCR; TCRdb stores in-frame clones only, minus some. Here the sample spans 250,000 to 300,000 clones, around 87% being singletons. Sequenced input: peripheral blood. Receptors were obtained from a woman aged 60-70 years with COVID-19, enrolled during active disease.

This clone has just a few counts. The rearrangement joins TRBV6-1 to TRBJ1-6; D unclear. Germline values: CDR1 MNHNS, CDR2 SASEGT. Trimming removed 3 bases from V and 10 bases from J, with 10 bases in between. This CDR3 is 13 amino acids long. DNA of the CDR3: TGTGCCAGCAGTGATAGGGAGGCATCACCCCTCCACTTT. Its translation is CASSDREASPLHF.

The V gene is TRBV5-6, the J gene TRBJ1-3; unclear D gene. Germline CDR1 is SGHDT and CDR2 is YYEEEE. CDR3 length equals 16 residues. Trimming pared 0 bases from V and 0 bases from J, leaving 10 bases between. The CDR3 loop reads CASSLVGLNSGNTIYF. Written as DNA, the CDR3 is TGTGCCAGCAGCTTGGTTGGGCTGAACTCTGGAAACACCATATATTTT.

The rearrangement links TRBV19 to TRBJ1-4, with unresolved D. The CDR3 contains 14 residues. Trimming removed 6 bases at V and 4 bases at J, with 12 bases between. Germline assignment: CDR1 LNHDA and CDR2 SQIVND (reference sequence). The DNA of the CDR3 is TGTGCCAGTAGCCGCGGAGGACGTAATGAAAAACTGTTTTTT. Protein: CASSRGGRNEKLFF.

The chain carries TRBV25-1 and TRBJ1-2; 8 bases fit TRBD1. The CDR3 runs to 14 residues. From germline, CDR1 is MGHDK and CDR2 SYGVNS. The ends lost 2 bases at V and 3 bases at J; junction bases unmatched: 2. CDR3 nucleotides: TGTGCCAGCAGTGAAACAGGGGGGGACTATGGCTACACCTTC. Amino acids: CASSETGGDYGYTF.

This clone was seen only once. V gene TRBV3-1 (or the pseudogene TRBV3-2) combines with J gene TRBJ2-5, with 7 bases aligning to TRBD2. The germline V gene has CDR1 LGHDT and CDR2 YNNKEL (reference sequence). Trimming at V came to 2 bases and at J to 5 bases, leaving 17 bases not matched to a gene. The CDR3 contains 18 residues. CDR3 coding DNA: TGTGCCAGCAGCCAATTGCAAGGAGGAGGGCTAGCGGCCGAGACCCAGTACTTC. It specifies CASSQLQGGGLAAETQYF.

This clone was counted ten times or more. The chain uses TRBV18 and TRBJ2-7; the match to TRBD2 covers 15 bases. Germline CDR1 and CDR2: KGHSH and LQKENI. J gave up 4 bases and V 5 bases, and 3 bases lay outside the gene matches. CDR3 length: 15 amino acids. The CDR3 sequence: CASSAGTSGRYEQYF. CDR3 DNA: TGTGCCAGCTCAGCCGGGACTAGCGGGAGGTACGAGCAGTACTTC.

The chain links TRBV28 to TRBJ1-5; D gene ambiguous. Between the trimmed V and J ends, which lost 7 bases and 6 bases, there was a span of 19 bases. Germline CDR1 is MDHEN and CDR2 is SYDVKM. The length of the CDR3 is 15 residues. The CDR3 DNA is TGTGCCAGCACCCCGGCAGGCCCTGAGACTCAGCCCCAGCATTTT. Translating gives CASTPAGPETQPQHF.

V usage is TRBV5-1 and J usage is TRBJ2-3; D is possibly TRBD1 (5 bases). V gave up 4 bases and J gave up 0 bases, with 15 bases separating them. The CDR3 runs 16 residues. Germline V gene lookup returns CDR1 SGHRS and CDR2 YFSETQ. The CDR3 nucleotides are TGCGCCAGCAGCAGGGGCAGTTCCACGAGCACAGATACGCAGTATTTT. Translated, it gives CASSRGSSTSTDTQYF.

The genes are TRBV28 and TRBJ1-6; D is possibly TRBD1 (5 bases). The CDR3 loop spans 16 amino acids. The V end lost 3 bases, the J end lost 5 bases, and 14 bases lay between the germline ends. The germline V gene has CDR1 MDHEN and CDR2 SYDVKM. Written as DNA, the CDR3 is TGTGCCAGCAGTTTGGCCAATGGACAAAATAATTCACCCCTCCACTTT. Translated: CASSLANGQNNSPLHF.

The chain is built from TRBV7-2 and TRBJ1-5; 10 positions agree with TRBD1. Germline CDR1 reads SGHTA; CDR2 reads FQGNSA. The CDR3 has 15 residues. Germline trimming cut 4 bases from V and 4 bases from J; bases unmatched to any gene: 4. CDR3 nucleotides: TGTGCCAGCAGCTCGCGGGACAGGGGTAATCAGCCCCAGCATTTT. This sequence encodes CASSSRDRGNQPQHF.